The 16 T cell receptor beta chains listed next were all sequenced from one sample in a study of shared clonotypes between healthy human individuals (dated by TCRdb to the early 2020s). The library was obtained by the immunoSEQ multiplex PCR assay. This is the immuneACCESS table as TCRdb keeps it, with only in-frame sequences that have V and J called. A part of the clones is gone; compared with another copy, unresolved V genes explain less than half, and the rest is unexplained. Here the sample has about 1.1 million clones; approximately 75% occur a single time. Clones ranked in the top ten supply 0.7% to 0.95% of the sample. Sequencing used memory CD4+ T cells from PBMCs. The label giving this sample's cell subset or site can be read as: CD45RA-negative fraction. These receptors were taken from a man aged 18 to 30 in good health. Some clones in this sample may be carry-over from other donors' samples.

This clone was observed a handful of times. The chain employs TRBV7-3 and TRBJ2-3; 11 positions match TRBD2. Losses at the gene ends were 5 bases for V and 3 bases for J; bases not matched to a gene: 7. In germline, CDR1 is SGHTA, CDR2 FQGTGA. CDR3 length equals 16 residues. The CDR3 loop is CASSIQGTSGTDTQYF. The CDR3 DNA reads TGTGCCAGCAGCATTCAGGGGACTAGCGGAACAGATACGCAGTATTTT.

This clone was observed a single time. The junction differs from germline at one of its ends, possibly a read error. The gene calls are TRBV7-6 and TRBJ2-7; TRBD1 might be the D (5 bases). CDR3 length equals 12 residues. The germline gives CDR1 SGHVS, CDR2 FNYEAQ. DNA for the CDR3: TGTGCCAGCAGCTTAAATTGGGGCCTTGGGCACTTC. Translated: CASSLNWGLGHF. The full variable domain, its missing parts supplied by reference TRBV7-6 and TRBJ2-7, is GAGVSQSPRYKVTKRGQDVALRCDPISGHVSLYWYRQALGQGPEFLTYFNYEAQQDKSGLPNDRFSAERPEGSISTLTIQRTEQRDSAMYRCASSLNWGLGHFGPGTRLTVT.

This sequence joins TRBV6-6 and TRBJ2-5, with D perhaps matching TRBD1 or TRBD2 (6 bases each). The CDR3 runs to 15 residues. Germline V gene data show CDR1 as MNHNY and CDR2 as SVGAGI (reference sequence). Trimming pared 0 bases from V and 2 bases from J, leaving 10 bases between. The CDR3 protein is CASSYSRRGQETQYF. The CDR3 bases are TGTGCCAGCAGTTACTCCCGGAGGGGGCAAGAGACCCAGTACTTC.

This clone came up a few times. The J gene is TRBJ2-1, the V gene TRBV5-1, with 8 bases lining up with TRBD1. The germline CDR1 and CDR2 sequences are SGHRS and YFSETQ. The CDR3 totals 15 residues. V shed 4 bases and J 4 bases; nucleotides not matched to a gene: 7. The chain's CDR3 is CASSEDGQGYNEQFF. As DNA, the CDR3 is TGCGCCAGCAGCGAGGACGGACAGGGATACAATGAGCAGTTCTTC.

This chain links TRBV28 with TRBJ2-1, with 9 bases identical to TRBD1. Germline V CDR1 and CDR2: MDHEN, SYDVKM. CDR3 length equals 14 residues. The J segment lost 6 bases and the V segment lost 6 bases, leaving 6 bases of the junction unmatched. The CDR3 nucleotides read TGTGCCAGCAGGCCACAGGGGGCGCGCAATGAGCAGTTCTTC. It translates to CASRPQGARNEQFF. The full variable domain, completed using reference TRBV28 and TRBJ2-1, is DVKVTQSSRYLVKRTGEKVFLECVQDMDHENMFWYRQDPGLGLRLIYFSYDVKMKEKGDIPEGYSVSREKKERFSLILESASTNQTSMYLCASRPQGARNEQFFGPGTRLTVL.

CDR3 coding DNA: TGTGCCAGCAGCTTAGGGACTAGCGGGAGTCGGGCCCAGTACTTC. Amino acids: CASSLGTSGSRAQYF. The chain combines TRBV7-2 with TRBJ2-5; 13 bases map to TRBD2. This CDR3 is 15 amino acids long. Trimming removed 1 base from V and 9 bases from J; junction bases left unmatched: 5. In germline, CDR1 is SGHTA, CDR2 FQGNSA.

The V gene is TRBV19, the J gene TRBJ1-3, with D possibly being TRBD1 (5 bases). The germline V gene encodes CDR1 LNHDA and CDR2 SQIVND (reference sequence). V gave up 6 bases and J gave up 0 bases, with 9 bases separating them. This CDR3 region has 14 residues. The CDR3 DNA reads TGTGCCAGTAGAGCAGGGAGCTCTGGAAACACCATATATTTT. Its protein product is CASRAGSSGNTIYF.

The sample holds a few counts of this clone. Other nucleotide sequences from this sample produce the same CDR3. CDR3 in amino acids: CASSLRPNTDTQYF. CDR3 nucleotide sequence: TGCGCCAGCAGCTTAAGGCCTAACACAGATACGCAGTATTTT. This rearrangement joins TRBV5-1 to TRBJ2-3, with D unresolved. V gave up 2 bases and J gave up 2 bases, with 9 bases separating them. The germline V gene encodes CDR1 SGHRS and CDR2 YFSETQ. The CDR3 covers 14 residues. Complete variable domain (other parts from reference TRBV5-1 and TRBJ2-3): KAGVTQTPRYLIKTRGQQVTLSCSPISGHRSVSWYQQTPGQGLQFLFEYFSETQRNKGNFPGRFSGRQFSNSRSEMNVSTLELGDSALYLCASSLRPNTDTQYFGPGTRLTVL.

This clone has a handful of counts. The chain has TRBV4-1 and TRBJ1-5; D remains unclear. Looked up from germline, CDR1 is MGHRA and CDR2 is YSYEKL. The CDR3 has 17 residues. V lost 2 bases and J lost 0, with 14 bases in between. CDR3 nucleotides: TGCGCCAGCAGCCAATCCCTGGAGTCCCATAGCAATCAGCCCCAGCATTTT. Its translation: CASSQSLESHSNQPQHF.

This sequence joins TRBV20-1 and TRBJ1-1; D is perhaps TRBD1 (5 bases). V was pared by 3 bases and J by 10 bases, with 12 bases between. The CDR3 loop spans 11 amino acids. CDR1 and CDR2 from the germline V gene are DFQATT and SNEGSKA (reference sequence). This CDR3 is CSASSTGLAFF. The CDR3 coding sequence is TGCAGTGCTAGCTCCACAGGTCTAGCTTTCTTT.

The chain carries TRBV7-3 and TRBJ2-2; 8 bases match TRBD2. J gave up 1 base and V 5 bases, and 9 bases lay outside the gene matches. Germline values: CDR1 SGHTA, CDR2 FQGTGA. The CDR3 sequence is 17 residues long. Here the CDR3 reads CASSQISTSGNTGELFF. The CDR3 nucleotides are TGTGCCAGCAGCCAAATATCAACTAGCGGGAACACCGGGGAGCTGTTTTTT.

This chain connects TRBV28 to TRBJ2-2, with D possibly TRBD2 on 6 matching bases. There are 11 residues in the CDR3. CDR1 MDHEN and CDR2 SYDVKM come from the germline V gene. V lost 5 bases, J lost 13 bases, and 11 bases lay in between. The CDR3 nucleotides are TGTGCCAGCAGTCCTCTGCGGGGGCTGTTTTTT. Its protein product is CASSPLRGLFF.

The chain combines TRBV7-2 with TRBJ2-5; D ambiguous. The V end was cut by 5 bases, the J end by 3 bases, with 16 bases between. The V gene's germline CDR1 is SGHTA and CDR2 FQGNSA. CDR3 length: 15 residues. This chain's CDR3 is CASSLAPPLKETQYF. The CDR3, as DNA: TGTGCCAGCAGCCTTGCCCCACCCCTGAAAGAGACCCAGTACTTC.

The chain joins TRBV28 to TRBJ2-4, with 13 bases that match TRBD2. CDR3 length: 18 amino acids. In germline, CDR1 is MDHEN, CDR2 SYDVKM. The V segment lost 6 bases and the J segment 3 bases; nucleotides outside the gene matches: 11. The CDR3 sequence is CASSPYGTSGMGKNIQYF. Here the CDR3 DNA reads TGTGCCAGCAGCCCCTACGGGACTAGCGGGATGGGCAAAAACATTCAGTACTTC.

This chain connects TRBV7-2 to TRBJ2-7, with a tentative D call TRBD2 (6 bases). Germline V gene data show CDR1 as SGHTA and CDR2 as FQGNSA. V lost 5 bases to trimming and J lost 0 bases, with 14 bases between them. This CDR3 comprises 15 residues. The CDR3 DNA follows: TGTGCCAGCAGCCTGGGACTGCAGAGCTCCTACGAGCAGTACTTC. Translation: CASSLGLQSSYEQYF.

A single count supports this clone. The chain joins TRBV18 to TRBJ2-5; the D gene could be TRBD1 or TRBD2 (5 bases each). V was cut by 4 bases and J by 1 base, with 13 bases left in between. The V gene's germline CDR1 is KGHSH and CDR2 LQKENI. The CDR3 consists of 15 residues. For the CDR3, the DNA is TGTGCCAGCTCACGCGATGGGGGAACCCAAGAGACCCAGTACTTC. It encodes CASSRDGGTQETQYF.